This note documents a single T cell receptor beta chain sequence. The target of this receptor is not known. Base qualities are not recorded, but no much larger clone differs from it by a single base. The V and J ends are trimmed by 8 bases and 8 bases, leaving 18 bases between them. Per the germline V gene, MNHEY is the CDR1 and SVGAGI is the CDR2. Taken from cysteine to phenylalanine, the CDR3 has 13 residues. Of all the DNA, just the CDR3 is kept, 39 bases in frame from base 1. This sample stems from a study of cytomegalovirus exposure and HLA in healthy donors (dated by TCRdb to between 2016 and 2019). For the wider study: In an earlier analysis of under 750 of the donors, 276 Gb of sequence data and about 110 million unique TCR beta sequences from about 179 million T cells were reported. An early release covering about 600 HLA-typed donors comprised about 310 gigabases of sequencing data and roughly 85 million unique TCR sequences. The genetic ancestry cluster associated with self-reported Caucasian donors included about four fifths of the roughly 400 genotyped donors. The study aimed to test whether signatures of past pathogen exposure could be identified by cataloging public T cell receptors. The T cell repertoires of around 730 subjects were profiled by immunosequencing and related to cytomegalovirus serostatus. In addition to the first cohort of 650 to 800 subjects, a separate validation cohort of some 120 different subjects was used. To predict cytomegalovirus infection status, the study brought together high-throughput TCR immunosequencing, statistical association of individual TCRs with disease status, and machine learning. In a later analysis, previously published TCR beta repertoires from fewer than 750 donors were re-analyzed and high-resolution HLA genotyping was added so that TCR occurrence patterns could be studied. In the later analysis, no new phenotypic data were used to find candidate immune exposures; instead, reliance was placed on TCR beta sequences and their occurrence across donors. An earlier analysis of approximately 580 of the donors used high-throughput TCR beta sequencing to judge whether each TCR beta V gene segment behaved as functional or pseudogenic. Donor age, sex, ethnicity and CMV serostatus were collected together with the repertoire data. Genome-wide SNP genotypes for about 65% of the 666 donors were used in a later genetic analysis, which treated that subset as a discovery cohort. Every repertoire in the discovery cohort had been generated on one and the same sequencing platform. HLA typing covered class I and class II loci at four-digit resolution. Typing coverage differed by locus: A, B, C, DRB1 and DQB1 were typed in about 629-630 donors, DQA1 in 522, DPA1 in 600 to 610, and DPB1 in approximately 450. Because of strong linkage in the cohort, 5 or 6 DR-DQ haplotypes were treated as single units for association and clustering. Across some 400 genotyped donors of the cohort, an average of approximately 240,000 unique TCR beta nucleotide sequences per donor were sequenced, and 15% to 20% of those sequences were non-productive.

The cohort comprised some 680 healthy bone marrow donors. At the time of sampling, every cohort member was nominally healthy, though immune exposures that went unrecorded were likely present. The donor was CMV seropositive and was included in the group of approximately 310 seropositive cohort members. A peripheral blood sample was collected from each donor, and TCR beta sequencing was performed on peripheral blood mononuclear cells. The Qiagen DNeasy Blood Extraction Kit was used to extract genomic DNA from the blood cell samples. Study-wide conclusions, independent of this receptor: In an earlier analysis of some 500 of the donors, most TCR beta V segments were observed in productive rearrangements about 87% or about 30% of the time, broadly matching IMGT annotations. A further reported finding was that TCR beta sequences accurately predicted the HLA-A and HLA-B alleles for most subjects in the first cohort. A later analysis associated 16,951 TCR beta sequences with specific HLA alleles at a false discovery rate of 0.05. According to a later analysis, TCR association rates differed among HLA loci, with DRB1 alleles showing the most associated TCRs and HLA-C alleles showing the fewest. The classifier was reported to diagnose cytomegalovirus status with high specificity and sensitivity in both the original and validation cohorts. Three of the identified cytomegalovirus-associated TCR beta chains were confirmed in vitro to be specific for cytomegalovirus antigens. Most TCR sequences were seen in very few donors, while some public TCRs were found in many individuals. The earlier analysis of some 540 of the donors excluded roughly 17 rarely observed V segments, including chromosome 9 orphons, because counts were too low. Sequencing depth was assumed to be roughly uniform across donors in the presence/absence analyses, though that assumption may not hold. In a later analysis, most CMV-associated TCR beta chains were found to appear HLA-restricted, with HLA associations seemingly driven largely by CMV exposure. Only TCR beta chains were sequenced in this cohort, and the absence of alpha or paired-chain data limited detectable features. Compared with equally common non-associated chains, HLA-associated TCR beta chains in a later analysis were more clonally expanded and had lower generation probabilities. According to a later genetic analysis, donors in an Asian-associated ancestry cluster had fewer N-insertions in productive TCRs than the approximately 700-donor mean. In a later genetic analysis, a missense DCLRE1C variant was associated with V-gene and J-gene trimming of TCR beta chains, and the association was replicated in an independent cohort. Assigning TCR associations to individual alleles was difficult when HLA alleles, especially DR and DQ, strongly co-occurred. Linkage disequilibrium might explain the correlated functional status among segregating V segments, but an unknown experimental factor could not be excluded. The study listed 150 to 200 TCR beta chains as associated with cytomegalovirus. Some IMGT-functional V segments, including TRBV6-2 and TRBV6-3, could not be distinguished by the 87-base-pair reads and were therefore excluded. The sequencing pipeline was judged likely to have produced a cluster of highly shared sequence variants as a technical artifact. According to a later analysis, parvovirus B19, influenza, CMV and Epstein-Barr virus appeared linked to several top co-occurrence clusters. The authors suggested that the approach could potentially be extended to other disease states and immunological phenotypes. For the cohort, immune exposure information was limited to CMV serostatus. Because HLA typing was missing for some donors at each locus, association tests included only the typed subset.

The receptor library was made with the immunoSEQ multiplex PCR assay. The multiplex PCR relied on a mix of 60 forward primers for TCR Vbeta segments and 13 reverse primers for TCR Jbeta segments. The CDR3 region of rearranged TCR beta genes was amplified from genomic DNA by a multiplex PCR assay. The Illumina HiSeq System was used to sequence the amplified TCR beta libraries as 87-base-pair reads. The authors processed their data as follows. A later analysis tallied 75 million to 95 million unique TCR beta chains across the 600 to 700 repertoires, and around 10 million of those chains were shared by two or more donors. Raw reads were error-corrected and collapsed into unique sequences with a nearest-neighbor algorithm that merged closely related sequences to remove PCR and sequencing errors. Alignment of CDR3 sequences to IMGT reference sequences was used to assign V, D and J gene segments. For a sequence to be retained, a match of at least six nucleotides to both a V gene segment and a J gene segment was required. A rearrangement was called productive if the CDR3 had no stop codons and remained in frame with V and J, and every other rearrangement was called non-productive. CDR3 was defined according to IMGT convention as the region running from the second conserved V-encoded cysteine to the conserved J-encoded phenylalanine. In an earlier analysis of roughly 580 of the donors, sequences lacking an unambiguous match to a single V gene segment were excluded. An earlier analysis of 587 of the donors classified V segments as functional when productive rearrangements were above 56.7% and as segregating when the standard deviation between donors was above 5%. A statistical classification framework was built to diagnose cytomegalovirus status from the catalog of TCR beta chain sequences. In a later analysis, TCR nucleotide sequences were compared against IMGT/GENE-DB human TR gene sequences so that V and J genes could be assigned. The TCRdist pipeline was used in a later analysis to assign CDR3 sequences and most-parsimonious VDJ recombination scenarios. In a later analysis, every TCR beta chain was defined by the combination of its CDR3 amino acid sequence and its V-gene family, and reads without a unique V-gene family were dropped. In a later analysis, some 600 highly shared, low-generation-probability nucleotide sequences were removed to address suspected cross-contamination and a sequencing artifact. In a later analysis, a clonal expansion index for each public chain was calculated from normalized within-repertoire ranks of inferred template counts. In a later analysis, generation probabilities were computed with a VDJ recombination model fitted to out-of-frame rearrangements, and the resulting probabilities were checked against IGoR. A later analysis scored TCR-TCR, TCR-HLA and TCR-CMV co-occurrence with hypergeometric tests, applying a repertoire-size bias correction to TCR pairs. False discovery rates were estimated in a later analysis by permuting HLA or CMV assignments 20 times. In a later analysis, co-occurring TCRs were grouped with DBSCAN, and TCRdist sequence similarity was added when clustering was performed within HLA-allele-positive subsets. Repertoires with fewer than 30,000 or more than 120,000 public chains, plus five repertoires with anomalous nucleotide sharing, were excluded from co-occurrence clustering. TCRdb took this table from immuneACCESS and kept in-frame rearrangements with V and J called. Such tables lack part of the clones; where checked against another copy, unresolved V genes explain under half of the gap, and the rest is unexplained. V and J calls plus clone size are reproduced from that table; the DNA served to infer D and trimming. The sample includes more than 50,000 clones, with roughly 80% observed a single time. Under 30% of the sample lies in the top ten.

Sequenced sample: PBMCs. The rearrangement combines TRBV6-5 with TRBJ1-2, and the D gene may be TRBD1, 5 bases matching. The receptor was derived from a woman between 40 and 50 years old in good health and CMV-seropositive. The sequence in DNA is TGTGCCAGCCAGTGGTCCGCGGGGGGAGGCTACACCTTC. Protein translation: CASQWSAGGGYTF.